This T cell receptor (beta chain) is from a study of shared clonotypes between healthy human individuals. Study findings and constraints: Sequencing depth was expected to affect clonotype sharing among donors.

J was trimmed by 4 bases and V by 6 bases; bases with no gene match: 18. The CDR3 is 17 residues long. Germline V gene sequence: CDR1 SGHRS, CDR2 YFSETQ. Within Nashville, Tennessee resided all donors, each a Caucasian adult. Regarding this clone: The target antigen is unknown.

The study ran the assay at deep level. Splitting of each subset's genomic DNA was done evenly across several immunoSEQ plates. The method was immunoSEQ multiplex PCR; TCRdb's version includes in-frame clones alone and lacks a portion of them. The sample includes some 530,000 clones, around 80% of them seen just once. The receptor was isolated from a woman aged 40 to 50 in good health. Some clones in this sample may be carry-over from other donors' samples. The chain combines TRBV5-1 with TRBJ2-7; 8 bases line up with TRBD1. Sequencing was done on a sample of PBMCs. The CDR3 reads CASTLRPGQDLPYEQYF. CDR3 bases: TGCGCCAGCACCCTACGTCCGGGACAGGACCTTCCATACGAGCAGTACTTC.